A single sample is the source of the 9 T cell receptor beta chains below, sequenced in a study of blood T cell repertoires in COVID-19 (dated by TCRdb to 2020 to 2021). Receptor amplification or capture employed the immunoSEQ multiplex PCR assay. Entries here come from immuneACCESS through TCRdb and include only in-frame sequences with V and J called. Some clones fail to appear in such tables; in the studies checked, an unresolved V gene covers under half of the shortfall, and the cause of the remainder is unknown. The sample yields around 160,000 clones; more than 75% were counted once. The leading ten clones occupy 10% to 15% of the sample. Sequenced input: peripheral blood. The origin of the receptors is a man between 60 and 75 years old with active or convalescent COVID-19.

The chain links TRBV3-1 (or the pseudogene TRBV3-2) to TRBJ2-1, with a tentative D call TRBD2 (5 bases). V was pared by 3 bases and J by 0 bases, with 12 bases between. This CDR3 has 16 residues. Germline CDR1 LGHDT, CDR2 YNNKEL (reference sequence). CDR3 sequence (DNA): TGTGCCAGCAGCCACTACTGGGAGAGCTCCTACAATGAGCAGTTCTTC. Translated: CASSHYWESSYNEQFF.

Only one count was recorded for this clone. This chain links TRBV6-5 with TRBJ1-5, with D possibly TRBD1 on 5 matching bases. Germline V CDR1 and CDR2: MNHEY, SVGAGI. The CDR3 loop spans 13 amino acids. Trimming stripped 8 bases from V and 2 bases from J, with 10 bases between. CDR3 DNA: TGTGCCAGCGGACAAATCGGCAATCAGCCCCAGCATTTT. Amino acid sequence: CASGQIGNQPQHF.

The chain is built from TRBV30 and TRBJ2-7; possibly TRBD1 for D (5 bases). This CDR3 has 14 amino acids. V gave up 0 bases and J gave up 6 bases, with 15 bases separating them. The germline V gene encodes CDR1 GTSNPN and CDR2 SVGIG (reference sequence). The CDR3 here is CAWSVGRANGEQYF. CDR3 DNA sequence: TGTGCCTGGAGTGTCGGCAGGGCGAATGGCGAGCAGTACTTC.

J is TRBJ1-5 and V is TRBV7-2; D is perhaps TRBD1 (5 bases). V shed 6 bases and J shed 7 bases, with 16 bases lying between them. The CDR3 is 14 residues long. The germline V gene encodes CDR1 SGHTA and CDR2 FQGNSA. The CDR3 region is CASSPRGRGQPQHF. The CDR3 nucleotides read TGTGCCAGCAGTCCTCGGGGGAGAGGCCAGCCCCAGCATTTT.

This sequence joins TRBV7-3 and TRBJ1-2, with TRBD1 matching 7 bases. This CDR3 spans 12 amino acids. CDR1 and CDR2 from the germline V gene are SGHTA and FQGTGA. The J segment lost 7 bases and the V segment lost 5 bases, leaving 4 bases of the junction unmatched. In nucleotides, the CDR3 is TGTGCCAGCAGCGATGACAGGGCTGGCTACACCTTC. Its protein is CASSDDRAGYTF.

The chain is built from TRBV10-3 and TRBJ2-4; 7 bases align to TRBD1. V was pared by 11 bases and J by 0 bases, with 10 bases of the junction left unmatched. Germline lookup yields CDR1 ENHRY and CDR2 SYGVKD. This CDR3 has 15 amino acids. In DNA, the CDR3 is TGTGCCGCGGGCGACAGGGATCTAGCCAAAAACATTCAGTACTTC. The encoded protein is CAAGDRDLAKNIQYF.

This clone has only a few counts. The gene calls are TRBV28 and TRBJ2-3; 13 nucleotides align to TRBD2. This CDR3 is built from 14 residues. CDR1 and CDR2 (germline): MDHEN, SYDVKM. V was clipped by 6 bases and J by 4 bases; unmatched bases: 1. The DNA for the CDR3 is TGTGCCAGCAGGGGACTAGCGGGACCAGATACGCAGTATTTT. The encoded protein is CASRGLAGPDTQYF.

This clone was counted between two and nine times. The gene calls are TRBV7-3 and TRBJ2-2; D may be TRBD1 (5 bases). The V and J ends lost 5 bases and 7 bases respectively, with 20 bases between them. The CDR3 spans 16 residues. Per germline, CDR1 SGHTA and CDR2 FQGTGA. The CDR3 bases are TGTGCCAGCAGCGAGGTGGACACCCGGAGAGGCGGGGAGCTGTTTTTT. This codes for CASSEVDTRRGGELFF.

In its sample, this clone was seen once. The rearrangement uses TRBV23-1 and TRBJ2-1; 10 bases are shared with TRBD2. TRBV23-1 is flagged as an ORF with uncertain function. The CDR3 runs 15 residues. V shed 8 bases, J shed 3 bases, and the junction held 7 bases outside the gene matches. In DNA, the CDR3 is TGCGCCAGCGTTCTGGGACTAGCGCACTACAATGAGCAGTTCTTC. Its protein is CASVLGLAHYNEQFF.